The clone carrying this T cell receptor (beta chain) was found a few times. The data were taken from a study of metastatic and nonmetastatic thyroid tumors. Using MiXCR, TCRdb reanalyzed the PCR reads. The sample shows some 20,000 clones, 20% to 25% of them seen only once. All patients reached thyroid surgery having received no treatment beforehand. The V and J ends lost 6 bases and 6 bases respectively, with 9 bases between them. The CDR3 covers 11 residues. Germline V CDR1 and CDR2: KGHSH, LQKENI. The TCR originated in a male donor with papillary thyroid cancer or a benign thyroid nodule (not recorded which). Some clones in this sample may be carry-over from other donors' samples. The V call is TRBV18, the J call TRBJ2-7; D might be TRBD1 or TRBD2, each matching 5 bases. Sequencing was carried out using blood. The CDR3 DNA follows: TGTGCCAGCTCCCTGGGGGTCGAGCAGTACTTC. This translates into CASSLGVEQYF.